The 18 T cell receptor beta chains given below trace back to one sample, sequenced in a study of CD8 T cells in Susac syndrome. After extraction with the RNeasy kit, roughly 0.45 to 1 ug of the RNA was reverse transcribed using random hexamers. MiXCR, run by TCRdb on the immunoSEQ multiplex PCR reads, gives a single entry per CDR3 protein. The sample contains about 180,000 distinct CDR3 sequences, around 94% of which appear only once. The specimen was CD4+ T cells from PBMCs. The receptors derive from a human donor with Susac syndrome.

Only one count was recorded for this clonotype. The chain has TRBV11-2 and TRBJ1-1, with 7 nucleotides matching TRBD1. Trimming removed 7 bases from V and 4 bases from J; junction bases left unmatched: 6. Germline V gene data show CDR1 as SGHAT and CDR2 as FQNNGV. The CDR3 length is 13 residues. The CDR3 loop reads CASTLTGATEAFF. The CDR3 DNA sequence: TGTGCCAGCACCCTTACAGGGGCCACTGAAGCTTTCTTT.

The chain combines TRBV7-2 with TRBJ2-7; D unresolved. CDR3 length: 14 amino acids. From germline, CDR1 is SGHTA and CDR2 FQGNSA. Between the trimmed V and J ends, which lost 1 base and 4 bases, there was a span of 11 bases. The CDR3 region has the DNA TGTGCCAGCAGCTTAGTAGTATTGGGATACGAGCAGTACTTC. This encodes CASSLVVLGYEQYF.

V usage is TRBV20-1 and J usage is TRBJ1-4, with TRBD1 identical over 11 bases. Germline V CDR1 and CDR2: DFQATT, SNEGSKA (reference sequence). The CDR3 is 17 amino acids. Trimming at V came to 4 bases and at J to 0 bases, leaving 7 bases not matched to a gene. CDR3 DNA sequence: TGCAGTGCTATAGGGACAGGGGGTTTTTCAACTAATGAAAAACTGTTTTTT. It translates to CSAIGTGGFSTNEKLFF.

The chain has TRBV7-9 and TRBJ1-1; maybe TRBD1 (5 bases). Germline V gives CDR1 SEHNR, CDR2 FQNEAQ (reference sequence). The CDR3 extends over 16 amino acids. Trimming took 8 bases from V and 1 from J, leaving 20 bases between them. CDR3 nucleotides: TGTGCCAGCGGCCGGGGGGAGACGCTTCGGAACACTGAAGCTTTCTTT. Translated: CASGRGETLRNTEAFF. Using reference TRBV7-9 and TRBJ1-1 for the parts outside the CDR3, the full variable domain is DTGVSQNPRHKITKRGQNVTFRCDPISEHNRLYWYRQTLGQGPEFLTYFQNEAQLEKSRLLSDRFSAERPKGSFSTLEIQRTEQGDSAMYLCASGRGETLRNTEAFFGQGTRLTVV.

This clonotype occurred once. This chain uses TRBV6-2 or TRBV6-3 with TRBJ1-1, with D possibly matching TRBD1 (6 bases). The CDR3 spans 15 residues. Germline V gene lookup returns CDR1 MNHEY and CDR2 SVGEGT. Trimming stripped 5 bases from V and 5 bases from J, with 18 bases between. In nucleotides, the CDR3 is TGTGCCAGCAGTCAAAGGGGGGTATCGAGAACTGAAGCTTTCTTT. This codes for CASSQRGVSRTEAFF.

V and J are TRBV3-1 and TRBJ1-1, with a possible D match to TRBD1 (5 bases). The V gene's germline CDR1 is LGHDT and CDR2 YNNKEL (reference sequence). The germline V and J ends were trimmed by 4 bases and 3 bases, with 12 bases remaining between them. The CDR3 is made up of 14 amino acids. The CDR3 loop is CASSPGPRDTEAFF. Written as DNA, the CDR3 is TGTGCCAGCAGCCCAGGGCCCAGGGACACTGAAGCTTTCTTT.

This clonotype was seen only once. V gene TRBV30 combines with J gene TRBJ1-2; a weak D match, TRBD1 (5 bases). This CDR3 spans 18 amino acids. The ends were cut back, 3 bases at V and 4 bases at J, with 27 bases in the middle. Per germline, CDR1 GTSNPN and CDR2 SVGIG (reference sequence). The CDR3, as DNA: TGTGCCTGGAGGACTACCGGGGCCCCTCAAATTGGTGGCTATGGCTACACCTTC. It specifies CAWRTTGAPQIGGYGYTF. The complete variable domain, with remaining parts taken from reference TRBV30 and TRBJ1-2, reads SQTIHQWPATLVQPVGSPLSLECTVEGTSNPNLYWYRQAAGRGLQLLFYSVGIGQISSEVPQNLSASRPQDRQFILSSKKLLLSDSGFYLCAWRTTGAPQIGGYGYTFGSGTRLTVV.

This chain's CDR3 is CASSRQPSPGNTIYF. CDR3 coding DNA: TGTGCCAGCAGTAGACAGCCCTCCCCGGGAAACACCATATATTTT. This rearrangement joins TRBV7-9 to TRBJ1-3; tentative D call: TRBD1 (5 bases). V was trimmed by 6 bases and J by 4 bases, leaving 16 bases between them. Germline loops: CDR1 SEHNR, CDR2 FQNEAQ (reference sequence). The CDR3 has 15 residues.

The J gene is TRBJ1-5, the V gene TRBV29-1; no reliable D call. The CDR3 is 12 residues long. Germline V CDR1 and CDR2: SQVTM, ANQGSEA. Trimming took 5 bases from V and 2 from J, leaving 7 bases between them. The DNA for the CDR3 is TGCAGCGTTCGACTCGGCAATCAGCCCCAGCATTTT. It encodes CSVRLGNQPQHF.

The chain joins TRBV4-2 to TRBJ1-1; D gene ambiguous. The CDR3 is 13 residues long. Germline V gene sequence: CDR1 LGHNA, CDR2 YNFKEQ. Trimming took 8 bases from V and 4 from J, leaving 14 bases between them. The CDR3 DNA sequence: TGTGCCAGCGGGCGATGGGAAGTCACTGAAGCTTTCTTT. Translation: CASGRWEVTEAFF.

V and J are TRBV2 and TRBJ1-4; D ambiguous. CDR1 and CDR2 (germline): SNHLY, FYNNEI. Trimming pared 5 bases from V and 8 bases from J, leaving 12 bases between. CDR3 length: 13 residues. The CDR3 spells CASSSTLGEKLFF. The CDR3, as DNA: TGTGCCAGCAGTTCGACATTAGGGGAAAAACTGTTTTTT.

The sample holds one count of this clonotype. The chain couples TRBV6-5 to TRBJ1-2, with D unclear. The CDR3 contains 13 residues. Germline assignment: CDR1 MNHEY and CDR2 SVGAGI. The V end was cut by 10 bases, the J end by 0 bases, with 12 bases between. The chain's CDR3 is CATRLDSNYGYTF. Here the CDR3 DNA reads TGTGCCACCCGATTGGACTCTAACTATGGCTACACCTTC.

This clonotype was counted a single time. This chain connects TRBV20-1 to TRBJ1-2; D is ambiguous. Trimming removed 6 bases at V and 8 bases at J, with 16 bases between. The CDR3 is 12 amino acids. Germline CDR1 reads DFQATT; CDR2 reads SNEGSKA (reference sequence). This CDR3 reads CSARPPLLGYTF. Here the CDR3 DNA reads TGCAGTGCCAGACCCCCCCTGTTGGGCTACACCTTC.

This clonotype was observed a handful of times. J is TRBJ2-3 and V is TRBV18; D not resolved. CDR1 is KGHSH, CDR2 LQKENI, per germline. The CDR3 consists of 13 residues. V was shortened by 0 bases and J by 4 bases, with 5 bases between the two germline ends. In nucleotides, the CDR3 is TGTGCCAGCTCACCACCGGCCTCAGATACGCAGTATTTT. The encoded protein is CASSPPASDTQYF.

The chain combines TRBV5-1 with TRBJ2-7, with TRBD1 matching 7 bases. Trimming cost V 4 bases and J 4 bases; bases outside gene matches: 11. CDR1 SGHRS and CDR2 YFSETQ come from the germline V gene. The CDR3 has 15 amino acids. CDR3 in amino acids: CASSLPTGNSYEQYF. Written as DNA, the CDR3 is TGCGCCAGCAGCCTCCCGACAGGGAATTCTTACGAGCAGTACTTC.

V is TRBV6-6 and J is TRBJ2-4, with D possibly being TRBD2 (5 bases). Germline V gene data show CDR1 as MNHNY and CDR2 as SVGAGI (reference sequence). The V gene lost 2 bases and the J gene lost 14 bases, with 10 bases spanning the gap. CDR3 size: 11 residues. CDR3 bases: TGTGCCAGCAGTTACGGAGCAGCGGAGTACTTC. Translated: CASSYGAAEYF.

V usage is TRBV18 and J usage is TRBJ2-7, with D uncertain. The germline V gene encodes CDR1 KGHSH and CDR2 LQKENI. CDR3 length: 13 amino acids. V shed 3 bases and J shed 6 bases, with 12 bases lying between them. The chain's CDR3 is CASSPRPTAEQYF. CDR3 sequence (DNA): TGTGCCAGCTCACCCCGGCCCACGGCCGAGCAGTACTTC.

This sequence joins TRBV18 and TRBJ2-7, with D hard to call. This CDR3 comprises 13 residues. Germline CDR1 reads KGHSH; CDR2 reads LQKENI. V lost 2 bases and J lost 0, with 5 bases in between. CDR3 nucleotides: TGTGCCAGCTCACCATCTGCCTCCTACGAGCAGTACTTC. Translation gives CASSPSASYEQYF. Full variable domain (rest looked up from reference TRBV18 and TRBJ2-7): NAGVMQNPRHLVRRRGQEARLRCSPMKGHSHVYWYRQLPEEGLKFMVYLQKENIIDESGMPKERFSAEFPKEGPSILRIQQVVRGDSAAYFCASSPSASYEQYFGPGTRLTVT.